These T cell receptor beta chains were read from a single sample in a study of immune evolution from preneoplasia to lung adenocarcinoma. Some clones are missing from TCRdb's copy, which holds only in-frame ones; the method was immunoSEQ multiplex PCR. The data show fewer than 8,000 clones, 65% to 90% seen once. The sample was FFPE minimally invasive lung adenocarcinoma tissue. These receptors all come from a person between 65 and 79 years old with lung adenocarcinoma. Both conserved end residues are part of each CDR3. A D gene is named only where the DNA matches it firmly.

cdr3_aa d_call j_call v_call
CASSWRGRAGELFF . TRBJ2-2 TRBV11-2
CASSPDPYVEQYF . TRBJ2-7 TRBV18
CASRKPSYNEQFF . TRBJ2-1 TRBV6-5
CASTRGTSYNEQFF TRBD2 TRBJ2-1 TRBV2
CASSVRREHEQFF TRBD2 TRBJ2-1 TRBV2
CAWSEGGDQPQHF . TRBJ1-5 TRBV30
CASSPPTGLGNTIYF . TRBJ1-3 TRBV18
CASSSYWREMNTQYF TRBD2 TRBJ2-3 TRBV5-5
CASSPDRGGYGYTF TRBD1 TRBJ1-2 TRBV18
CASSKLAGGIWKETQYF TRBD2 TRBJ2-5 TRBV19
CASSARAYTGELFF . TRBJ2-2 TRBV6-1
CASSLFRARETQYF . TRBJ2-5 TRBV5-4
CAFKRGSSYNSPLHF . TRBJ1-6 TRBV30
CASSQDLQVRQPQHF . TRBJ1-5 TRBV4-2
CASSLVFGGAAVSNQPQHF . TRBJ1-5 TRBV7-8
CASSPPGLARNNEQFF TRBD2 TRBJ2-1 TRBV18
CASSLVATGGRGYTF TRBD1 TRBJ1-2 TRBV5-1
CATSGQRKSTDTQYF TRBD1 TRBJ2-3 TRBV27
CATSRVGLNEQFF . TRBJ2-1 TRBV15
CASSEVTSGIRQETQYF TRBD2 TRBJ2-5 TRBV6-1
CASSDGLYSYNSPLHF . TRBJ1-6 TRBV2
CASSESSGRGDEQFF TRBD2 TRBJ2-1 TRBV10-2
CASSYVQGNEQFF TRBD1 TRBJ2-1 TRBV5-4
CASSLAGETQYF . TRBJ2-5 TRBV5-1
CASRQGRNTIYF . TRBJ1-3 TRBV6-5
CASSLMEQGELFF . TRBJ2-2 TRBV5-1
CASRVGQGVGYTF TRBD1 TRBJ1-2 TRBV6-1
CASSPSGYQETQYF . TRBJ2-5 TRBV7-9
CASSEGVGAAGNQPQHF . TRBJ1-5 TRBV2
CASSQRAPGTDIEPLEHEQYF . TRBJ2-7 TRBV21-1
CASRQQGNANTGELFF . TRBJ2-2 TRBV27
CASSWTGTGRETQYF TRBD1 TRBJ2-5 TRBV5-1
CASSPSDRGTQYF . TRBJ2-5 TRBV18
CASRNLTGKGTGELFF . TRBJ2-2 TRBV16
CASSLGGTMNTEAFF . TRBJ1-1 TRBV5-1
CASSPLGPTTLYEQYF . TRBJ2-7 TRBV5-1